This T cell receptor (beta chain) was observed in a study of immune cell composition in non-small cell lung cancer (dated by TCRdb to 2016 to 2017). For the study in its entirety: To assign histologic subtype, which was mostly lung adenocarcinoma or squamous cell carcinoma, H&E was combined with p63, CK5, Napsin A and TTF-1 immunohistochemistry. TCR-beta sequencing from Adaptive Biotechnologies was done on approximately 35 paired sets of NSCLC tumour and non-adjacent lung specimens and on approximately 28 tumour-only specimens. For supplementary cohort #1, made up of under 12 lung adenocarcinoma cases, paired tumour/lung TCR-beta sequencing was done and TIL populations were generated so that tumour reactivity could be assessed. A few tumour specimens with TCR-beta data were of rare histological subtypes and were excluded from the subtype comparisons.

Study-wide conclusions, independent of this receptor: Smoking pack-years did not significantly correlate with tumour TCR-beta clonality. In around ten adenocarcinoma cases, a strong correlation was found between maximal tumour-associated clone frequency and TIL tumour reactivity, whereas no such correlation was found between overall clonality and TIL tumour reactivity. The reactivity cohort was only approximately ten cases, and tumour-reactive clones were not shown to share sequences with the dominant in vivo tumour-associated clones. Nearly half of NSCLC cases had tumour-associated clones >0.5%, found in 33% of adenocarcinomas compared with around 79% of squamous carcinomas.

V is cut by 5 bases and J by 6 bases, and the space between the germline ends is 9 bases. CDR1 and CDR2 (SEHNR, FQNEAQ) derive from the germline V gene (reference sequence). The CDR3 has 12 amino acids, counting the end cysteine and phenylalanine. Here the CDR3 DNA is all that survives: 36 bases in frame from base 1. TCR-beta CDR3 regions were amplified from genomic DNA by a two-step multiplex PCR, with the second step adding Illumina-compatible adaptors. TCR-beta immunosequencing was performed on an Illumina platform as a commercial immunoSEQ service. On the study's bioinformatics: Repertoires were described by productive clonality and by Top 10 Clones, which is the percentage of T-cell templates coming from the ten most frequent sequences. Values for productive clonality spanned 0 to 1, where a value of 1 indicated a monoclonal population. Tumour-associated clones were defined as sequences comprising at least 0.1% of tumour T-cell templates but absent from matched non-adjacent lung, identified via log10 scatter plots. Student's t-tests were used for two-group comparisons, ANOVA for comparisons across stages, and linear regression for relationships, with analyses done in GraphPad Prism7 and R. TCRdb mirrors the immuneACCESS table, restricted to in-frame sequences. Some clones are absent from its copies; in checked studies, under half trace to an unresolved V gene, and the reason for the others is unknown. V, J and clone size reflect that table, while D and trimming were determined from the DNA. The sample profile shows roughly 1,400 clones; 66% of them were found once. The top ten constitute 25% to 30% of the sample.

Normal lung samples were non-adjacent lung tissue taken as far from the tumour as possible, at least 3 cm away, from the same patient. Genomic DNA was extracted with the QIAamp DNA kit from frozen aliquots of unsorted single-cell suspensions. Tissues arrived within 2 hours after resection and were immediately processed into single-cell suspensions. Tissue was mechanically dissociated and enzymatically digested with DNase I, collagenase I and hyaluronidase for roughly 28 minutes at 37 °C, then filtered and RBC-lysed. For this clone: Its antigen is not yet known. Per-base quality was not reported, and no clone a single base away is much larger than it.

This TCR derives from a human donor with non-small cell lung cancer. Sequencing was carried out using non-adjacent lung tissue. The sequence joins TRBV7-9 to TRBJ2-3, with a tentative D gene TRBD1 over 6 matching bases. The CDR3 here reads CASSLQGDTQYF. The DNA is as follows: TGTGCCAGCAGCCTACAGGGTGATACGCAGTATTTT.